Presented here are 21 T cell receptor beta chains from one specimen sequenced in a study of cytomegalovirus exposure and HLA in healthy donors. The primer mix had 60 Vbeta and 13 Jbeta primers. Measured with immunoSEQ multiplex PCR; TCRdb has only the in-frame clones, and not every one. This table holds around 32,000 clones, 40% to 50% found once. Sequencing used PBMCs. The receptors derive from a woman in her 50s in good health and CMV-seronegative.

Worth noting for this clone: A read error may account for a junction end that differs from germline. The DNA for the CDR3 is TGTGCCACCAGCAGAACTAGGGACAGATCAGAGCGGTACTTC. Protein: CATSRTRDRSERYF. The rearrangement joins TRBV15 to TRBJ2-7, with TRBD1 matching 7 bases. The CDR3 loop spans 14 amino acids. Looked up from germline, CDR1 is LNHNV and CDR2 is YYDKDF (reference sequence). Complete variable domain (other parts from reference TRBV15 and TRBJ2-7): DAMVIQNPRYQVTQFGKPVTLSCSQTLNHNVMYWYQQKSSQAPKLLFHYYDKDFNNEADTPDNFQSRRPNTSFCFLDIRSPGLGDTAMYLCATSRTRDRSERYFGPGTRLTVT.

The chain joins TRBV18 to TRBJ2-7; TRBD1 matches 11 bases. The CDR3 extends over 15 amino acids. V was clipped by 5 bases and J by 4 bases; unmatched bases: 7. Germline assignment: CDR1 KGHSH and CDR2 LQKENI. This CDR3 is CASSSRTGGSYEQYF. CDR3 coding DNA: TGTGCCAGCTCATCTCGGACAGGGGGCTCTTACGAGCAGTACTTC.

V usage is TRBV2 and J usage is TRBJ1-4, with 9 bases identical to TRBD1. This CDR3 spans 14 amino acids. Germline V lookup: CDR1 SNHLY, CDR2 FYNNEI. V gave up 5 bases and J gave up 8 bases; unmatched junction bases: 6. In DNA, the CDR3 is TGTGCCAGCAGTCACCGGGACAGGGCCGAAAAACTGTTTTTT. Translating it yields CASSHRDRAEKLFF.

CDR3 in DNA: TGCGCCAGCAGCCAAGATTGGTCGGGGGGGCACTACGAGCAGTACTTC. Protein sequence: CASSQDWSGGHYEQYF. This chain links TRBV4-1 with TRBJ2-7; 8 nucleotides match TRBD2. V lost 0 bases to trimming and J lost 3 bases; unmatched junction nucleotides: 7. Germline loops: CDR1 MGHRA, CDR2 YSYEKL. The length of the CDR3 is 16 residues.

CDR3 amino acids: CASGLVLAGYTGELFF. In nucleotides, the CDR3 is TGTGCTAGTGGTTTGGTACTAGCGGGGTACACCGGGGAGCTGTTTTTT. The chain joins TRBV12-5 to TRBJ2-2, with TRBD2 matching over 10 bases. The trim removed 0 bases at V and 3 bases at J, leaving 1 base unmatched. The CDR3 is 16 residues long. CDR1 and CDR2 from the germline V gene are LGHNT and FRNRAP.

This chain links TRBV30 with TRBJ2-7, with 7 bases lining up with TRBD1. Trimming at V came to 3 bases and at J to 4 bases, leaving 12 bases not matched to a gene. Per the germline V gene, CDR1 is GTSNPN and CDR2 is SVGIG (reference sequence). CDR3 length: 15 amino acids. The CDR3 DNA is TGTGCCTGGAGGCAGTGGGGGACAGCGATATACGAGCAGTACTTC. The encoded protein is CAWRQWGTAIYEQYF.

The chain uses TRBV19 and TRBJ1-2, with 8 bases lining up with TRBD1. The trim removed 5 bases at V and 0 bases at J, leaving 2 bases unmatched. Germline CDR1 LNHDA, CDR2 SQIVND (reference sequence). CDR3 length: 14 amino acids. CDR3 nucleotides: TGTGCCAGTAGTTCGGACAGGGCTAACTATGGCTACACCTTC. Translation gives CASSSDRANYGYTF. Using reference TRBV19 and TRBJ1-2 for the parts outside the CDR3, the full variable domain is DGGITQSPKYLFRKEGQNVTLSCEQNLNHDAMYWYRQDPGQGLRLIYYSQIVNDFQKGDIAEGYSVSREKKESFPLTVTSAQKNPTAFYLCASSSDRANYGYTFGSGTRLTVV.

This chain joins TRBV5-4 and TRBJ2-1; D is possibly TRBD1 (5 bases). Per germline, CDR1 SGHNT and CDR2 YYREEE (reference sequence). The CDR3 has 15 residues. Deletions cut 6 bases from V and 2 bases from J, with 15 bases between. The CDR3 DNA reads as TGTGCCAGCATAGGATCGACAGAGGCCTACAATGAGCAGTTCTTC. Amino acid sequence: CASIGSTEAYNEQFF.

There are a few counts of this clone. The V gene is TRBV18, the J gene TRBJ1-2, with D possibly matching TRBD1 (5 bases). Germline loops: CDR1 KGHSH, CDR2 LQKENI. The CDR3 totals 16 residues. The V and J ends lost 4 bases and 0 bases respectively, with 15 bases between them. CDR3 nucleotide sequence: TGTGCCAGCTCACTGGGGGACTCCCGGGCTAACTATGGCTACACCTTC. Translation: CASSLGDSRANYGYTF.

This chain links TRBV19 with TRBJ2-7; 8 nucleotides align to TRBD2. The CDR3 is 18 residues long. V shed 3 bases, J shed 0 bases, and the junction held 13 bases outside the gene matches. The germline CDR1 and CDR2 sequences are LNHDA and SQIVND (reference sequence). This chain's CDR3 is CASSIQPPGGGISYEQYF. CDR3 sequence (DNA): TGTGCCAGTAGTATCCAACCCCCGGGAGGGGGTATCTCCTACGAGCAGTACTTC.

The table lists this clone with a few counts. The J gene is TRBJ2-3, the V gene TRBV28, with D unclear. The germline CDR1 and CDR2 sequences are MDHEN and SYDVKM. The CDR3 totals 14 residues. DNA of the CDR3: TGTGCTACCCAATGGCTGAATCCCACAGATACGCAGTATTTT. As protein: CATQWLNPTDTQYF. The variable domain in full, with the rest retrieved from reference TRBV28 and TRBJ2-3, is DVKVTQSSRYLVKRTGEKVFLECVQDMDHENMFWYRQDPGLGLRLIYFSYDVKMKEKGDIPEGYSVSREKKERFSLILESASTNQTSMYLCATQWLNPTDTQYFGPGTRLTVL.

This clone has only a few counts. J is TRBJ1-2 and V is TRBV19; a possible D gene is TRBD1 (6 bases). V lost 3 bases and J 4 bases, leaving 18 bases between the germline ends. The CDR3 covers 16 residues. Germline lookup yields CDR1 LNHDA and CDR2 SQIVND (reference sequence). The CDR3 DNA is TGTGCCAGTAGTATGCCCGACAGGACCGTTATCTATGGCTACACCTTC. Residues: CASSMPDRTVIYGYTF.

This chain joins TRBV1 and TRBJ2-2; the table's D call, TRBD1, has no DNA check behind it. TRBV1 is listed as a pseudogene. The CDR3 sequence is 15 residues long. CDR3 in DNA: TGCACCAGCAGCCAAGATCCCCAGAACGCCGGGGAGCTGTTTTTT. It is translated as CTSSQDPQNAGELFF.

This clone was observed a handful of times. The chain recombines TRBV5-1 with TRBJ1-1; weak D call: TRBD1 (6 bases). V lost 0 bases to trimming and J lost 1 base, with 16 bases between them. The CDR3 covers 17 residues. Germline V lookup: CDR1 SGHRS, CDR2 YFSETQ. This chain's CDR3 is CASSLEPQGTSNTEAFF. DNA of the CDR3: TGCGCCAGCAGCTTGGAACCTCAGGGGACGTCGAACACTGAAGCTTTCTTT.

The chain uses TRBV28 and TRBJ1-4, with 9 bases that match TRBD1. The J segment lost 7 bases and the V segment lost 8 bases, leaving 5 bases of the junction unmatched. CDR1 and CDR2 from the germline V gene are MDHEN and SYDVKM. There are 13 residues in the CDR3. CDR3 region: CASLGQGSEKLFF. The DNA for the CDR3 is TGTGCCAGCCTGGGACAGGGCAGTGAAAAACTGTTTTTT.

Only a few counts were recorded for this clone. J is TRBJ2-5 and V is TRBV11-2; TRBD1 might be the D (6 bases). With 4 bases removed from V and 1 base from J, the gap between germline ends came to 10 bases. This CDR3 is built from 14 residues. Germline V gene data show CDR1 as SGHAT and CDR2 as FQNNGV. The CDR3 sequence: CASSSTGTQETQYF. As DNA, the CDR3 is TGTGCCAGCAGCTCAACAGGGACCCAAGAGACCCAGTACTTC.

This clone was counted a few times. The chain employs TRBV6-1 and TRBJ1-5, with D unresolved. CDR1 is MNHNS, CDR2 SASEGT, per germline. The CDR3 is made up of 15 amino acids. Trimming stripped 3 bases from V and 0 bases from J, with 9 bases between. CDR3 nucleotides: TGTGCCAGCAGTGACGGGGAAAATAGCAATCAGCCCCAGCATTTT. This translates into CASSDGENSNQPQHF.

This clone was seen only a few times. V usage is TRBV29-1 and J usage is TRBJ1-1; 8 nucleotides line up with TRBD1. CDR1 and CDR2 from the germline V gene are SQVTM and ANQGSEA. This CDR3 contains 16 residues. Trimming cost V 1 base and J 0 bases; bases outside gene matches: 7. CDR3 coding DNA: TGCAGCGTTGAAGCACAGGGGGAACAGGTGAACACTGAAGCTTTCTTT. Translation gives CSVEAQGEQVNTEAFF.

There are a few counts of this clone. The CDR3 nucleotides read TGCGCCAGCAGCCCGGGGAGCCAAGAGACCCAGTACTTC. It encodes CASSPGSQETQYF. The rearrangement joins TRBV5-1 to TRBJ2-5, with D possibly matching TRBD2 (5 bases). Germline V gives CDR1 SGHRS, CDR2 YFSETQ. The CDR3 runs to 13 residues. V shed 4 bases and J shed 1 base, with 8 bases lying between them.

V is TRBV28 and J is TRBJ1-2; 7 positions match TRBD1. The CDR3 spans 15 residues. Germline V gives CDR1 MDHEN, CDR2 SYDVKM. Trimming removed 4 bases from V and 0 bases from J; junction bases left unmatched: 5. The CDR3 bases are TGTGCCAGCAGTTCCTGGGACAGACCTAACTATGGCTACACCTTC. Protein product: CASSSWDRPNYGYTF.

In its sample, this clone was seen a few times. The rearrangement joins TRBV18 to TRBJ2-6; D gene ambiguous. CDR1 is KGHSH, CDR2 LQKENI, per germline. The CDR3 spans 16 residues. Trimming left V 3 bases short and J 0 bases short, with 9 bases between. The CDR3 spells CASSPARLSGANVLTF. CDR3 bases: TGTGCCAGCTCACCGGCCAGGCTCTCTGGGGCCAACGTCCTGACTTTC. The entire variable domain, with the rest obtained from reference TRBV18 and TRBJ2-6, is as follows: NAGVMQNPRHLVRRRGQEARLRCSPMKGHSHVYWYRQLPEEGLKFMVYLQKENIIDESGMPKERFSAEFPKEGPSILRIQQVVRGDSAAYFCASSPARLSGANVLTFGAGSRLTVL.